Each of the 23 T cell receptor beta chains below was sequenced from the same sample in a study of beta chain features in type 1 diabetes. Of the isolated RNA, all was reverse transcribed, and so the sequenced material was expressed TCRB transcripts. Some clones are missing from TCRdb's copy, which holds only in-frame ones; the method was immunoSEQ multiplex PCR. The sample yields 240,000 or so clones, roughly 20% seen once. These receptors lack a known antigen. Study outcomes and limitations: For Type 1 diabetes patients, all four CD4+ subsets carried TCRB CDR3s that were moderately but significantly shorter.

The sample was naive CD4+ T cells from blood. The receptors come from a woman aged 35 to 49 with type 1 diabetes.

The gene calls are TRBV28 and TRBJ2-7; 12 bases line up with TRBD2. The V gene's germline CDR1 is MDHEN and CDR2 SYDVKM. The V gene end was trimmed by 4 bases and the J gene end by 3 bases; junction bases not matched to a gene: 7. The CDR3 totals 16 residues. CDR3 in amino acids: CASSSVGLAGFYEQYF. The DNA for the CDR3 is TGTGCCAGCAGTTCCGTCGGACTAGCGGGATTCTACGAGCAGTACTTC.

Only a few counts were recorded for this clone. The chain employs TRBV4-3 and TRBJ1-2; perhaps TRBD1 as D (5 bases). With 4 bases removed from V and 6 bases from J, the gap between germline ends came to 12 bases. CDR3 size: 13 residues. The germline gives CDR1 LGHNA, CDR2 YSLEER. The CDR3 loop is CASSLQAGDGYTF. DNA of the CDR3: TGCGCCAGCAGCCTCCAAGCGGGGGATGGCTACACCTTC.

This clone was counted only a few times. This sequence joins TRBV7-9 and TRBJ2-3, with 7 bases lining up with TRBD2. The germline V gene has CDR1 SEHNR and CDR2 FQNEAQ (reference sequence). The trim removed 5 bases at V and 10 bases at J, leaving 6 bases unmatched. This CDR3 is built from 12 residues. The CDR3 loop reads CASSLMGGSQYF. CDR3 nucleotides: TGTGCCAGCAGCCTTATGGGGGGGTCGCAGTATTTT.

The chain uses TRBV29-1 and TRBJ2-4; perhaps TRBD1 as D (7 bases). The CDR3 runs 13 residues. V lost 7 bases to trimming and J lost 8 bases, with 18 bases between them. Per germline, CDR1 SQVTM and CDR2 ANQGSEA. The CDR3 DNA is TGCAGCGCCGGTAGGGGGCCGGGAGACATTCAGTACTTC. Translation gives CSAGRGPGDIQYF. Supplemented by reference TRBV29-1 and TRBJ2-4, the full variable domain reads SAVISQKPSRDICQRGTSLTIQCQVDSQVTMMFWYRQQPGQSLTLIATANQGSEATYESGFVIDKFPISRPNLTFSTLTVSNMSPEDSSIYLCSAGRGPGDIQYFGAGTRLSVL.

This clone was seen only a few times. DNA for the CDR3: TGTGCCAGCAGCATACAGGGAGGGACTGAAGCTTTCTTT. Its protein is CASSIQGGTEAFF. This chain connects TRBV7-3 to TRBJ1-1; D possibly corresponds to TRBD1 (6 bases). The CDR3 consists of 13 residues. The V end lost 5 bases, the J end lost 5 bases, and 12 bases lay between the germline ends. Per the germline V gene, CDR1 is SGHTA and CDR2 is FQGTGA.

This clone was observed a single time. The CDR3 sequence: CASSFAGDTDTQYF. The CDR3 DNA follows: TGTGCCAGCAGCTTCGCGGGCGATACAGATACGCAGTATTTT. The chain has TRBV5-4 and TRBJ2-3, with a weak D call TRBD2 (5 bases). The CDR3 runs 14 residues. V dropped 2 bases and J dropped 3 bases, with 10 bases sitting between them. Germline CDR1 is SGHNT and CDR2 is YYREEE (reference sequence). Full variable domain (missing parts from reference TRBV5-4 and TRBJ2-3): ETGVTQSPTHLIKTRGQQVTLRCSSQSGHNTVSWYQQALGQGPQFIFQYYREEENGRGNFPPRFSGLQFPNYSSELNVNALELDDSALYLCASSFAGDTDTQYFGPGTRLTVL.

This clone was counted only a few times. The chain is built from TRBV2 and TRBJ2-1; no definite D call. Trimming cost V 4 bases and J 0 bases, with 7 bases left between them. The CDR3 covers 14 residues. Germline CDR1 reads SNHLY; CDR2 reads FYNNEI. Here the CDR3 reads CASSGEVSYNEQFF. For the CDR3, the DNA is TGTGCCAGCAGTGGTGAGGTCTCCTACAATGAGCAGTTCTTC.

V usage is TRBV2 and J usage is TRBJ2-7; maybe TRBD1 (6 bases). V lost 8 bases and J lost 6, with 14 bases in between. CDR3 length: 12 residues. Germline V gene data show CDR1 as SNHLY and CDR2 as FYNNEI. CDR3 sequence reads: CASRDTSVEQYF. The DNA for the CDR3 is TGTGCCAGCCGGGACACGTCCGTCGAGCAGTACTTC.

This chain uses TRBV5-6 with TRBJ2-3; 8 bases are a match to TRBD1. Trimming removed 2 bases from V and 6 bases from J; junction bases left unmatched: 2. Germline V gene data show CDR1 as SGHDT and CDR2 as YYEEEE. The CDR3 is made up of 13 amino acids. The CDR3 coding sequence is TGTGCCAGCAGCTTCCAGGGGGCGGATACGCAGTATTTT. It yields the protein CASSFQGADTQYF.

The J gene is TRBJ2-3, the V gene TRBV28, with 8 bases identical to TRBD2. This CDR3 contains 15 residues. The J segment lost 2 bases and the V segment lost 3 bases, leaving 4 bases of the junction unmatched. Germline CDR1 and CDR2: MDHEN and SYDVKM. CDR3 in amino acids: CASSFSGGATDTQYF. DNA of the CDR3: TGTGCCAGCAGTTTCTCCGGGGGGGCCACAGATACGCAGTATTTT.

V and J are TRBV29-1 and TRBJ1-1; D uncertain. This CDR3 has 13 amino acids. Germline CDR1 reads SQVTM; CDR2 reads ANQGSEA. V was cut by 4 bases and J by 0 bases, with 9 bases left in between. CDR3 amino acids: CSVGGILNTEAFF. Written as DNA, the CDR3 is TGCAGCGTTGGAGGGATTTTGAACACTGAAGCTTTCTTT. Full variable domain (rest looked up from reference TRBV29-1 and TRBJ1-1): SAVISQKPSRDICQRGTSLTIQCQVDSQVTMMFWYRQQPGQSLTLIATANQGSEATYESGFVIDKFPISRPNLTFSTLTVSNMSPEDSSIYLCSVGGILNTEAFFGQGTRLTVV.

There are a few counts of this clone. The chain links TRBV5-4 to TRBJ2-3, with 7 positions matching TRBD2. The CDR3 consists of 15 residues. The germline V gene has CDR1 SGHNT and CDR2 YYREEE (reference sequence). The ends lost 0 bases at V and 1 base at J; junction bases unmatched: 2. CDR3: CASSLDGGGTDTQYF. CDR3 bases: TGTGCCAGCAGCTTGGATGGGGGGGGCACAGATACGCAGTATTTT.

The genes are TRBV5-4 and TRBJ1-3; D gene uncertain. Looked up from germline, CDR1 is SGHNT and CDR2 is YYREEE (reference sequence). Trimming took 3 bases from V and 9 from J, leaving 16 bases between them. The CDR3 has 14 amino acids. The CDR3 protein is CASSSPEGATTIYF. The CDR3 nucleotides are TGTGCCAGCAGCTCTCCAGAGGGAGCGACCACCATATATTTT. Full variable domain (outside the CDR3, taken from reference TRBV5-4 and TRBJ1-3): ETGVTQSPTHLIKTRGQQVTLRCSSQSGHNTVSWYQQALGQGPQFIFQYYREEENGRGNFPPRFSGLQFPNYSSELNVNALELDDSALYLCASSSPEGATTIYFGEGSWLTVV.

This clone was counted between two and nine times. The chain joins TRBV7-3 to TRBJ2-1; 7 bases line up with TRBD2. This CDR3 contains 14 residues. Germline CDR1 and CDR2: SGHTA and FQGTGA. With V trimmed by 5 bases and J by 2 bases, 3 bases remained unmatched. This CDR3 reads CASSLSGTYNEQFF. The CDR3 coding sequence is TGTGCCAGCAGCCTCAGCGGGACCTACAATGAGCAGTTCTTC.

This clone was seen more than once but under ten times. CDR3: CASSVGARQGSSGANVLTF. CDR3 nucleotide sequence: TGTGCCAGCAGCGTAGGAGCCCGACAGGGTAGTTCTGGGGCCAACGTCCTGACTTTC. The genes are TRBV9 and TRBJ2-6; 7 nucleotides line up with TRBD1. Germline V gene sequence: CDR1 SGDLS, CDR2 YYNGEE. Germline trimming cut 0 bases from V and 1 base from J; bases unmatched to any gene: 10. The CDR3 has 19 residues.

The chain links TRBV7-8 to TRBJ1-1; D is unresolved. CDR1 and CDR2 (germline): SGHVS, FQNEAQ. The CDR3 loop spans 12 amino acids. The V end was cut by 5 bases, the J end by 10 bases, with 14 bases between. Here the CDR3 reads CASSVYASGAFF. CDR3 nucleotides: TGTGCCAGCAGCGTTTACGCCAGTGGAGCTTTCTTT.

This chain uses TRBV11-2 with TRBJ2-3; 9 nucleotides match TRBD2. Trimming cost V 5 bases and J 2 bases; bases outside gene matches: 11. CDR3 length equals 17 residues. Germline V gives CDR1 SGHAT, CDR2 FQNNGV. The DNA of the CDR3 is TGTGCCAGCAGCACAGAGCCCGCGGGGGGGTCCACAGATACGCAGTATTTT. This gives the protein CASSTEPAGGSTDTQYF.

The V call is TRBV4-3, the J call TRBJ1-4; a possible D gene is TRBD1 (5 bases). CDR1 is LGHNA and CDR2 is YSLEER in the germline V gene. CDR3 size: 15 residues. The V end was cut by 1 base, the J end by 8 bases, with 14 bases between. The CDR3 DNA reads as TGCGCCAGCAGCCAAGGACCCAGTGGGGGGGAAAAACTGTTTTTT. This sequence encodes CASSQGPSGGEKLFF.

This clone was detected a few times. The chain employs TRBV2 and TRBJ1-5; maybe TRBD1 (5 bases). This CDR3 is 15 amino acids long. The germline V and J ends were trimmed by 3 bases and 0 bases, with 9 bases remaining between them. The V gene's germline CDR1 is SNHLY and CDR2 FYNNEI. CDR3 DNA sequence: TGTGCCAGCAGTGAGGGGCAGATTAGCAATCAGCCCCAGCATTTT. Translated, it gives CASSEGQISNQPQHF. The full variable domain, with the rest looked up from reference TRBV2 and TRBJ1-5, is EPEVTQTPSHQVTQMGQEVILRCVPISNHLYFYWYRQILGQKVEFLVSFYNNEISEKSEIFDDQFSVERPDGSNFTLKIRSTKLEDSAMYFCASSEGQISNQPQHFGDGTRLSIL.

This clone has more than one count but fewer than ten. The rearrangement uses TRBV10-3 and TRBJ2-7; tentatively, D is TRBD1 (6 bases). The CDR3 runs to 13 residues. Trimming shortened V by 9 bases and J by 0 bases, and 12 bases separated the two germline ends. CDR1 ENHRY and CDR2 SYGVKD come from the germline V gene. The CDR3 nucleotides read TGTGCCATTGTTAGGGACATCTCCTACGAGCAGTACTTC. This translates into CAIVRDISYEQYF.

The chain uses TRBV6-5 and TRBJ2-1; unclear D gene. V lost 4 bases and J 4 bases, leaving 14 bases between the germline ends. The length of the CDR3 is 15 residues. The germline V gene encodes CDR1 MNHEY and CDR2 SVGAGI. This chain's CDR3 is CASSSGSGTYNEQFF. The CDR3, as DNA: TGTGCCAGCAGTTCCGGATCGGGTACATACAATGAGCAGTTCTTC.

J is TRBJ1-5 and V is TRBV10-3; D may be TRBD1 (5 bases). Germline CDR1 is ENHRY and CDR2 is SYGVKD. V lost 6 bases to trimming and J lost 9 bases, with 12 bases between them. The CDR3 runs to 12 residues. The CDR3 region has the DNA TGTGCCATCAGGGGGGGTGACGGGCCCCAGCATTTT. This sequence encodes CAIRGGDGPQHF.

This clone was picked up a small number of times. V is TRBV5-6 and J is TRBJ2-3; perhaps TRBD2 as D (5 bases). The germline V and J ends were trimmed by 0 bases and 6 bases, with 11 bases remaining between them. Looked up from germline, CDR1 is SGHDT and CDR2 is YYEEEE. This CDR3 spans 14 amino acids. In DNA, the CDR3 is TGTGCCAGCAGCTTGGCAGGCCCGGGGGATACGCAGTATTTT. Its protein product is CASSLAGPGDTQYF.